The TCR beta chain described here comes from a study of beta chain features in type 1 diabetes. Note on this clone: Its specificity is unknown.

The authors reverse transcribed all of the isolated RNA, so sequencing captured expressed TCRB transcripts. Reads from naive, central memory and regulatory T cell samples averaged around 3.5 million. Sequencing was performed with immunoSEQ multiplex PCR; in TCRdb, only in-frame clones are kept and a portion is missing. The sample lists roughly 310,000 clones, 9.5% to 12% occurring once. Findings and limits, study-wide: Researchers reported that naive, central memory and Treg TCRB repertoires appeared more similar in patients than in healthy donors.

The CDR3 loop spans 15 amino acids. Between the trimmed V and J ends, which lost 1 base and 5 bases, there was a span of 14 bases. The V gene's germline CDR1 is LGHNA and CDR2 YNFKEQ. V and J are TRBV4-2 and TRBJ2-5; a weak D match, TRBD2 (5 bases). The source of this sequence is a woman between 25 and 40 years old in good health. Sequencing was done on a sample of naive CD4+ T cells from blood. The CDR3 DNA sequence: TGTGCCAGCAGCCAAGTGCAAGACTATTGGGAGACCCAGTACTTC. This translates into CASSQVQDYWETQYF.